This record concerns one T cell receptor beta chain sequence. The antigen this receptor binds is unknown. Base qualities are not at hand, and no much larger clone is one base apart. The time point label corresponds to: 12 to 13 months on ibrutinib. For TCR beta library preparation, 1.5 to 2 micrograms of genomic DNA were extracted from the cryopreserved PBMCs. Longitudinal blood samples from CLL patients receiving ibrutinib monotherapy were subjected to high-throughput TCR beta sequencing. The patients were enrolled in a single-center, open-label phase 2 trial of ibrutinib monotherapy. The CDR3, cysteine through phenylalanine, is 14 amino acids long. Only the CDR3 DNA stays, 42 bases, in frame from base 1. Trimming takes 2 bases off V and 8 bases off J; junction bases not matched to a gene: 4. CDR1 and CDR2, per the germline V gene, are KGHSH and LQKENI. These data come from a study of cytotoxic CD8 clonotypes in ibrutinib-treated CLL (dated by TCRdb to the early 2020s). Study-level background: In this cohort, 15 or so patients were treatment-naive and more than 9 were relapsed/refractory, while under 18 had unmutated IGHV. Responses were partial in 24 patients and complete in 2; after median about 63 months follow-up, roughly 15 stayed in remission and some twelve progressed. Response samples were taken after a median of approximately 12 months on treatment, ranging from about 6 to 36 months. On average, each sample had 255,043 productive templates and almost 95,000 productive rearrangements. Longitudinal samples were available for 26 of the 86 trial participants. Cryopreserved peripheral blood mononuclear cells were collected before treatment, at response, and at either disease progression or sustained remission. All remission and progressive disease samples were collected while patients were still receiving ibrutinib.

The paper's findings and limits, for the study overall: Clonality increased at ibrutinib response, stayed stable in sustained remission, and fell back toward baseline at progression. Lymph node repertoires were not examined, and the timing of sampling was not matched between patients in sustained remission and those whose disease progressed. At baseline, clonality was higher than in age-matched healthy donors and showed a strong correlation with circulating CD8+ T-cell counts. Public clonotypes were rare and either shrank or stayed stable during treatment, and the rise in clonality at ibrutinib response reflected expansion of private clonotypes.

Each clonotype received, on average, 10x coverage in deep resolution sequencing performed on a MiSeq, where the target depth lay between 1 in 1 million and 1 in 200,000 T cells. The immunoSEQ hsTCRB Kit was used to generate TCR beta libraries. The authors processed their data as follows. ImmunoSEQ Data Assistant and ImmunoSEQ Analyzer were used for data analysis, and V, D and J genes were assigned according to IMGT definitions. Clonality was computed as one minus normalized Shannon entropy of productive rearrangement frequencies, ranging from 0 to 1. Only overrepresented clonotypes making up at least 0.05% of the repertoire of each patient were included in the public clonotype analysis. Roughly 13 repertoires from age-matched healthy donors, obtained from immuneACCESS, served as clonality controls. TCRdb took over this immuneACCESS table, retaining in-frame rearrangements with V and J assigned. Such tables are incomplete; in checked studies, under half of the missing clones stem from an unresolved V gene, and the remainder is unexplained. The DNA was the basis for D and trimming; V, J and clone size are from that table. This sample is represented by tens of thousands of clones; 60% to 75% of them were singletons. The ten largest make up 13% of the sample.

The sample consisted of PBMCs, taken after 12 months of ibrutinib treatment. The chain joins TRBV18 to TRBJ1-4; 8 nucleotides in the junction match TRBD1. This receptor was obtained from a human donor with chronic lymphocytic leukemia. CDR3 reads: CASSPGTGSEKLFF. The bases read TGTGCCAGCTCACCAGGGACAGGTAGCGAAAAACTGTTTTTT. With the rest looked up from the reference TRBV18 and TRBJ1-4 genes rather than sequenced, the full variable domain is NAGVMQNPRHLVRRRGQEARLRCSPMKGHSHVYWYRQLPEEGLKFMVYLQKENIIDESGMPKERFSAEFPKEGPSILRIQQVVRGDSAAYFCASSPGTGSEKLFFGSGTQLSVL.